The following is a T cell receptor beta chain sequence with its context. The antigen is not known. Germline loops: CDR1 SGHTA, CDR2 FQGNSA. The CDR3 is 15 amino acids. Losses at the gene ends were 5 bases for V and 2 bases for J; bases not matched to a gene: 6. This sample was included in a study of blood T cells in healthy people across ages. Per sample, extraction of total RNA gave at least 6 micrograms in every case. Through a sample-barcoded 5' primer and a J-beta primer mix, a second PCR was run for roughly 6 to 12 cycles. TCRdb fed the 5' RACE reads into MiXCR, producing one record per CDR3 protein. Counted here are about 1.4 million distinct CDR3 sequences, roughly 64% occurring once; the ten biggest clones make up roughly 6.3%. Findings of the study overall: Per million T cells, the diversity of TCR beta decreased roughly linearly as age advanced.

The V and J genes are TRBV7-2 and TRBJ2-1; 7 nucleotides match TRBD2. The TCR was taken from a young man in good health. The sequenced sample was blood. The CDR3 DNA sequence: TGTGCCAGCAGCGCCTTAGCGGGTGCCTACAATGAGCAGTTCTTC. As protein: CASSALAGAYNEQFF.